This T cell receptor beta chain was recorded in a study of long-term antiretroviral therapy in people with HIV. Losses at the gene ends were 1 base for V and 3 bases for J; bases not matched to a gene: 8. Germline CDR1 SGHAT, CDR2 FQNNGV. This CDR3 has 16 residues. The libraries were made with immunoSEQ v3.0 at survey level. TCRdb keeps only in-frame clones here, not all; method: immunoSEQ multiplex PCR. This table holds fewer than 35,000 clones, 75% to 85% found once. The source of this sequence is a man between 18 and 29 years old with HIV. The sequenced sample was unsorted PBMCs, obtained roughly 3.3 years after starting antiretroviral therapy. The genes are TRBV11-2 and TRBJ2-5; 7 nucleotides match TRBD2. CDR3 coding DNA: TGTGCCAGCAGCTTAGGCCCAGCGGGGTGGAAAGAGACCCAGTACTTC. Protein: CASSLGPAGWKETQYF.